This TCR beta chain was sequenced during a study of shared clonotypes between healthy human individuals. A remark on this clone: What it binds is not known.

General study results and limits: Limited genetic and exposure-history diversity came from having few donors.

V was trimmed by 5 bases and J by 4 bases, leaving 14 bases between them. Per germline, CDR1 SGHRS and CDR2 YFSETQ. The CDR3 spans 14 residues. Using immunoSEQ multiplex PCR, the repertoire was profiled, and TCRdb retains in-frame clones only, with some absent. The sample lists 1 million to 1.3 million clones, 78% occurring once. The sequence came from a man aged 18 to 30 in good health. Some clones in this sample may be carry-over from other donors' samples. The sample comprised memory CD4+ T cells from PBMCs. The subset denotes: CD45RA-negative fraction. The chain joins TRBV5-1 to TRBJ2-3; possible D gene TRBD2, 5 bases. The CDR3 DNA reads TGCGCCAGCAGGTCGGCGAGGGTCGCAGATACGCAGTATTTT. Protein sequence: CASRSARVADTQYF. Looking up the rest from reference TRBV5-1 and TRBJ2-3 gives the full variable domain: KAGVTQTPRYLIKTRGQQVTLSCSPISGHRSVSWYQQTPGQGLQFLFEYFSETQRNKGNFPGRFSGRQFSNSRSEMNVSTLELGDSALYLCASRSARVADTQYFGPGTRLTVL.